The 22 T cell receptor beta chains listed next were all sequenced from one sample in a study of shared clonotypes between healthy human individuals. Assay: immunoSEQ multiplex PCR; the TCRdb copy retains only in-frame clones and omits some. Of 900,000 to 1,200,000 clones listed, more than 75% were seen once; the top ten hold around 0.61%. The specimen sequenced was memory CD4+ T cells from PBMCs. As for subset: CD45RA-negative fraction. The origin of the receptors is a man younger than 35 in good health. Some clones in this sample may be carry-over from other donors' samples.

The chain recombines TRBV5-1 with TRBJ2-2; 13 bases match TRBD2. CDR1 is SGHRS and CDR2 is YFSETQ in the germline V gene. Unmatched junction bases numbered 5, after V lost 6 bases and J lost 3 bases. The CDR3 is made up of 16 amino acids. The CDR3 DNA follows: TGCGCCAGCAAAGGACTAGCGGGAGTAGACACCGGGGAGCTGTTTTTT. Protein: CASKGLAGVDTGELFF.

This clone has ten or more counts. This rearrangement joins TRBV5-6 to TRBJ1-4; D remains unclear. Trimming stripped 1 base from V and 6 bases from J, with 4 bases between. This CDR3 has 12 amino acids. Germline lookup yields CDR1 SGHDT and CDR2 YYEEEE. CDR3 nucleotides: TGTGCCAGCAGCTTGTCGGATGAAAAACTGTTTTTT. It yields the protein CASSLSDEKLFF.

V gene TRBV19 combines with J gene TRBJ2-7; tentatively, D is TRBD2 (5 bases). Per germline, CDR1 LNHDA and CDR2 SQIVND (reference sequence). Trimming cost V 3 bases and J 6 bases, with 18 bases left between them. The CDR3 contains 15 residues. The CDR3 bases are TGTGCCAGTAGTATCTCGCCGAGCGGAGCCTCCGAGCAGTACTTC. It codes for CASSISPSGASEQYF.

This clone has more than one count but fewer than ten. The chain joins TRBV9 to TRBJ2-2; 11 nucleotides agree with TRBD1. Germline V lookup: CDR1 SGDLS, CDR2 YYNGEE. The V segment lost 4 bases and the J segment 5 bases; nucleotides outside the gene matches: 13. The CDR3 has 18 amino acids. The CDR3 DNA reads TGTGCCAGCAGCCCCAGGACAGGGGGCGGTTTAGATACCGGGGAGCTGTTTTTT. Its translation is CASSPRTGGGLDTGELFF.

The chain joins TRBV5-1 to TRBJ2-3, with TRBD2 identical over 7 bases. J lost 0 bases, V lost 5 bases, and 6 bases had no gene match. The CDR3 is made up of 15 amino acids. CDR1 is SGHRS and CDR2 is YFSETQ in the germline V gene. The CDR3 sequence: CASRGGLHSTDTQYF. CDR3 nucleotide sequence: TGCGCCAGCAGGGGAGGGCTACATAGCACAGATACGCAGTATTTT. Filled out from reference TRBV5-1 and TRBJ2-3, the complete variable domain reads KAGVTQTPRYLIKTRGQQVTLSCSPISGHRSVSWYQQTPGQGLQFLFEYFSETQRNKGNFPGRFSGRQFSNSRSEMNVSTLELGDSALYLCASRGGLHSTDTQYFGPGTRLTVL.

DNA for the CDR3: TGTGCCAGCAGCTTATTTGTTGGGGGGGAGACCCAGTACTTC. Its protein is CASSLFVGGETQYF. This sequence joins TRBV5-6 and TRBJ2-5; TRBD2 is a possible D gene (6 bases). There are 14 residues in the CDR3. Germline V lookup: CDR1 SGHDT, CDR2 YYEEEE. Trimming took off 2 bases at V and 5 bases at J, with 13 bases between the two ends. Filled out from reference TRBV5-6 and TRBJ2-5, the complete variable domain reads DAGVTQSPTHLIKTRGQQVTLRCSPKSGHDTVSWYQQALGQGPQFIFQYYEEEERQRGNFPDRFSGHQFPNYSSELNVNALLLGDSALYLCASSLFVGGETQYFGPGTRLLVL.

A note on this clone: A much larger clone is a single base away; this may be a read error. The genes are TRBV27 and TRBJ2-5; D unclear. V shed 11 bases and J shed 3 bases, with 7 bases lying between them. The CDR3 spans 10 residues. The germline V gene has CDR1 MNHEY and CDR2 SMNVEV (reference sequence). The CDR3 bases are TGTGCCGACTTTGAAGAGACCCAGTACTTC. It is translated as CADFEETQYF.

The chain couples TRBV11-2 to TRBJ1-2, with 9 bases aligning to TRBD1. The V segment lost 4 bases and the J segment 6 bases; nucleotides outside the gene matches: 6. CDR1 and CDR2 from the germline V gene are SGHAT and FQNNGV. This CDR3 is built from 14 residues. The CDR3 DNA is TGTGCCAGCAGCTCTAACCGGGACAGGGATGGCTACACCTTC. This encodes CASSSNRDRDGYTF.

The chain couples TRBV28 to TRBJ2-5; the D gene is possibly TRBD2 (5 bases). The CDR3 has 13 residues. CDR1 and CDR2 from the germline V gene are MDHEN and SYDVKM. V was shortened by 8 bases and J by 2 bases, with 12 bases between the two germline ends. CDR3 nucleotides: TGTGCCAGCGGCGGGCCGGGACAAGAGACCCAGTACTTC. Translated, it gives CASGGPGQETQYF.

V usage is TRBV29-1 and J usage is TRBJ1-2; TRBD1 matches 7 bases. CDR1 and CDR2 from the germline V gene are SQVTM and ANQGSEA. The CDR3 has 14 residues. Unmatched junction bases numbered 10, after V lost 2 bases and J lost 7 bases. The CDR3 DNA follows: TGCAGCGTTGAATTCCCCAGGGGGAAGATTGGCTACACCTTC. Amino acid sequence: CSVEFPRGKIGYTF.

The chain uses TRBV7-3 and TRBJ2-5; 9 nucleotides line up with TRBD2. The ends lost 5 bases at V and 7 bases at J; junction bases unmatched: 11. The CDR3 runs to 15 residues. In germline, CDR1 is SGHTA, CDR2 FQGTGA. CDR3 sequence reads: CASSPVTSGSGTQYF. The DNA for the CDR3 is TGTGCCAGCAGCCCCGTCACTAGCGGGTCAGGGACCCAGTACTTC.

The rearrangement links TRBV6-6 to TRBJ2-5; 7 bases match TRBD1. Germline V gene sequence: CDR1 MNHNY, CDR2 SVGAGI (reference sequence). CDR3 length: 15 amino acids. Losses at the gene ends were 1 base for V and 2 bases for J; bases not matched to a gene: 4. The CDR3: CASSYLGQKQETQYF. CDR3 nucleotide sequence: TGTGCCAGCAGTTACTTGGGACAGAAGCAAGAGACCCAGTACTTC.

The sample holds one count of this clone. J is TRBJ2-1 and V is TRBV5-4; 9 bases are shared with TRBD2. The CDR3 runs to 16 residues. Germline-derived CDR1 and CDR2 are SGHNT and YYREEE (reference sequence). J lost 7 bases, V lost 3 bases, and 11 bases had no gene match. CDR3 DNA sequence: TGTGCCAGCAGCTCCGTACCGGGACTAGCTTTGAATGAGCAGTTCTTC. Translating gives CASSSVPGLALNEQFF.

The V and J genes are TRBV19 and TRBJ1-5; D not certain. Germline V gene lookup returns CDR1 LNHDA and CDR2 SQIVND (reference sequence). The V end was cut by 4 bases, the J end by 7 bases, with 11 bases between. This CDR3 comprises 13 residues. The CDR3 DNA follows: TGTGCCAGTAGTACCGTCTTCATCCAGCCCCAGCATTTT. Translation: CASSTVFIQPQHF.

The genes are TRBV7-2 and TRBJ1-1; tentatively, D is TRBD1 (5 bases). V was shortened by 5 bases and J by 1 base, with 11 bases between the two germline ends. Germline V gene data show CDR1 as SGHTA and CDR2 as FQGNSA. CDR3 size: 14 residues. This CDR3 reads CASSRQGGNTEAFF. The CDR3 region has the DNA TGTGCCAGCAGCCGTCAGGGAGGGAACACTGAAGCTTTCTTT.

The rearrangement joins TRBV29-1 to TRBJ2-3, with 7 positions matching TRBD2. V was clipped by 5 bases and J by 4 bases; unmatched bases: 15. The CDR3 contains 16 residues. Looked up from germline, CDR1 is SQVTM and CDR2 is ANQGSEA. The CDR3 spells CSVLLFSGPPPDTQYF. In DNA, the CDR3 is TGCAGCGTTCTACTATTTAGCGGGCCCCCCCCAGATACGCAGTATTTT.

CDR3 protein: CASFSHRGVNTEAFF. CDR3 bases: TGCGCCAGCTTCTCGCATAGGGGTGTGAACACTGAAGCTTTCTTT. The chain has TRBV5-1 and TRBJ1-1, with D possibly matching TRBD1 (5 bases). Trimming stripped 7 bases from V and 0 bases from J, with 16 bases between. The CDR3 sequence is 15 residues long. Germline values: CDR1 SGHRS, CDR2 YFSETQ.

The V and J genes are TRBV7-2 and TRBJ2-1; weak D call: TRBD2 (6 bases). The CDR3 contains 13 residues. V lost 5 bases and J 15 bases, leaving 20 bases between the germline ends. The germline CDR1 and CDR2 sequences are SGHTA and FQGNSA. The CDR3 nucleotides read TGTGCCAGCAGCCCGGGCTCCGGGACTTTTGGGTTCTTC. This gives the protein CASSPGSGTFGFF.

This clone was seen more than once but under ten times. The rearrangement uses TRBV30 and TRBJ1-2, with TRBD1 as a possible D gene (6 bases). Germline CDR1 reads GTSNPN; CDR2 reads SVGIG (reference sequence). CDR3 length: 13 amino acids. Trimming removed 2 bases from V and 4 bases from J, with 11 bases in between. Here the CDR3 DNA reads TGTGCCTGGAGTAATGGGGGCGGCTATGGCTACACCTTC. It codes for CAWSNGGGYGYTF.

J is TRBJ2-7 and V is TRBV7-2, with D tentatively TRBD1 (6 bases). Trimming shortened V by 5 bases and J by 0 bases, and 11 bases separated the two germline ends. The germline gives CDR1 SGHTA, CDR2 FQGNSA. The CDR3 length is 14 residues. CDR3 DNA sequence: TGTGCCAGCAGCACCGACAGGTACTCCTACGAGCAGTACTTC. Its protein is CASSTDRYSYEQYF.

The CDR3 DNA reads TGTGCCAGCAGCTTGTGGGTGGCGGGGGCCAACGTCCTGACTTTC. Translation gives CASSLWVAGANVLTF. J is TRBJ2-6 and V is TRBV5-5; D unclear. Trimming shortened V by 1 base and J by 4 bases, and 9 bases separated the two germline ends. The germline V gene encodes CDR1 SGHKS and CDR2 YYEKEE (reference sequence). This CDR3 is built from 15 residues. The variable domain in full, with the rest retrieved from reference TRBV5-5 and TRBJ2-6, is DAGVTQSPTHLIKTRGQQVTLRCSPISGHKSVSWYQQVLGQGPQFIFQYYEKEERGRGNFPDRFSARQFPNYSSELNVNALLLGDSALYLCASSLWVAGANVLTFGAGSRLTVL.

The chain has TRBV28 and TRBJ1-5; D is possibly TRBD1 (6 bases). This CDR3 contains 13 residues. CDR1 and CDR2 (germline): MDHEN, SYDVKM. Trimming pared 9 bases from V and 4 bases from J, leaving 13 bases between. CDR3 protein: CASHRVRNQPQHF. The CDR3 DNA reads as TGTGCCAGTCACAGGGTACGAAATCAGCCCCAGCATTTT.